Listed below are T cell receptor beta chains from one sample, sequenced in a study of cytomegalovirus exposure and HLA in healthy donors. Generated by immunoSEQ multiplex PCR, the TCRdb table keeps only in-frame clones and is missing some. The sample lists fewer than 250,000 clones; around 78% were seen once. Material: PBMCs. These receptors all come from a woman between 18 and 29 years old in good health and CMV-seronegative. CDR3s include the opening cysteine and the closing phenylalanine or tryptophan. The D gene is left open where the match is weak. Size values are once, few and many counts, or a class for expanded clones, and some rows have none.

j_gene: TRBJ2-2
v_gene: TRBV11-2
d_gene: -
abundance: -
CDR3aa: CASSFNGELFF
CDR3nt: TGTGCCAGCAGCTTCAACGGGGAGCTGTTTTTT

j_gene: TRBJ1-5
v_gene: TRBV19
d_gene: TRBD1
abundance: few
CDR3aa: CASSIRQGRQPQHF
CDR3nt: TGTGCCAGTAGTATCAGACAGGGTCGGCAGCCCCAGCATTTT

j_gene: TRBJ2-1
v_gene: TRBV4-2
d_gene: TRBD2
abundance: -
CDR3aa: CASSQGVAGGQDEQFF
CDR3nt: TGTGCCAGCAGCCAAGGGGTAGCGGGGGGCCAGGATGAGCAGTTCTTC

j_gene: TRBJ2-1
v_gene: TRBV6-1
d_gene: TRBD2
abundance: -
CDR3aa: CASSPYGTSQEQFF
CDR3nt: TGTGCCAGCAGCCCTTACGGGACTAGCCAAGAGCAGTTCTTC

j_gene: TRBJ2-5
v_gene: TRBV15
d_gene: -
abundance: -
CDR3aa: CATSRQAEETQYF
CDR3nt: TGTGCCACCAGCAGACAGGCGGAGGAGACCCAGTACTTC

j_gene: TRBJ2-5
v_gene: TRBV9
d_gene: -
abundance: -
CDR3aa: CASSVSTQETQYF
CDR3nt: TGTGCCAGCAGCGTATCGACTCAAGAGACCCAGTACTTC

j_gene: TRBJ2-7
v_gene: TRBV28
d_gene: -
abundance: many
CDR3aa: CASSLGGSVSGEQYF
CDR3nt: TGTGCCAGCAGTTTAGGGGGTTCGGTATCGGGCGAGCAGTACTTC

j_gene: TRBJ2-1
v_gene: TRBV11-2
d_gene: TRBD1
abundance: -
CDR3aa: CASSPGTGYVEQFF
CDR3nt: TGTGCCAGCAGCCCCGGGACAGGGTATGTTGAGCAGTTCTTC

j_gene: TRBJ1-1
v_gene: TRBV6-5
d_gene: TRBD1
abundance: once
CDR3aa: CASRRGLGTEAFF
CDR3nt: TGTGCCAGCAGAAGGGGGCTAGGCACTGAAGCTTTCTTT

j_gene: TRBJ2-1
v_gene: TRBV6-5
d_gene: TRBD1
abundance: -
CDR3aa: CASSPNRGRLYEQFF
CDR3nt: TGTGCCAGCAGTCCTAACAGGGGGCGCCTCTATGAGCAGTTCTTC

j_gene: TRBJ2-2
v_gene: TRBV28
d_gene: -
abundance: -
CDR3aa: CASSLGRHTGELFF
CDR3nt: TGTGCCAGCAGTTTAGGCAGACACACCGGGGAGCTGTTTTTT

j_gene: TRBJ2-7
v_gene: TRBV6-1
d_gene: -
abundance: -
CDR3aa: CASSEQGQRSYEQYF
CDR3nt: TGTGCCAGCAGTGAACAGGGTCAAAGGTCCTACGAGCAGTACTTC

j_gene: TRBJ2-7
v_gene: TRBV19
d_gene: TRBD2
abundance: -
CDR3aa: CASSPLREGHEQYF
CDR3nt: TGTGCCAGTAGTCCCCTCCGGGAGGGCCACGAGCAGTACTTC

j_gene: TRBJ1-5
v_gene: TRBV2
d_gene: -
abundance: -
CDR3aa: CASSERTVSNQPQHF
CDR3nt: TGTGCCAGCAGTGAAAGAACAGTAAGTAATCAGCCCCAGCATTTT

j_gene: TRBJ2-1
v_gene: TRBV11-1
d_gene: -
abundance: -
CDR3aa: CASSSSNNEQFF
CDR3nt: TGTGCCAGCAGCTCAAGCAACAATGAGCAGTTCTTC

j_gene: TRBJ2-1
v_gene: TRBV6-1
d_gene: -
abundance: -
CDR3aa: CASSETPTLGNEQFF
CDR3nt: TGTGCCAGCAGTGAAACCCCGACCCTAGGAAATGAGCAGTTCTTC

j_gene: TRBJ1-4
v_gene: TRBV30
d_gene: TRBD1
abundance: -
CDR3aa: CAWSDKGAGNEKLFF
CDR3nt: TGTGCCTGGAGTGATAAGGGGGCGGGAAATGAAAAACTGTTTTTT

j_gene: TRBJ1-1
v_gene: TRBV6-1
d_gene: TRBD1
abundance: -
CDR3aa: CASTGLAGGTEAFF
CDR3nt: TGTGCCAGCACCGGGTTGGCAGGGGGCACTGAAGCTTTCTTT

j_gene: TRBJ1-1
v_gene: TRBV5-1
d_gene: TRBD1
abundance: -
CDR3aa: CASSLAYRGRNTEAFF
CDR3nt: TGCGCCAGCAGCTTGGCCTACAGGGGGCGAAACACTGAAGCTTTCTTT

j_gene: TRBJ2-7
v_gene: TRBV5-4
d_gene: -
abundance: once
CDR3aa: CASSNLGQGRIYEQYF
CDR3nt: TGTGCCAGCAGCAATCTGGGGCAGGGTAGAATCTACGAGCAGTACTTC

j_gene: TRBJ2-3
v_gene: TRBV5-6
d_gene: TRBD2
abundance: -
CDR3aa: CASSDGLAASDTQYF
CDR3nt: TGTGCCAGCAGCGATGGACTAGCGGCCTCAGATACGCAGTATTTT

j_gene: TRBJ1-2
v_gene: TRBV4-1
d_gene: -
abundance: -
CDR3aa: CASSQGAPFGGYTF
CDR3nt: TGCGCCAGCAGCCAAGGAGCTCCCTTTGGTGGCTACACCTTC

j_gene: TRBJ1-6
v_gene: TRBV4-1
d_gene: -
abundance: once
CDR3aa: CASSLAGGGASSSPLHF
CDR3nt: TGCGCCAGCAGCCTGGCTGGGGGGGGCGCCAGTAGTTCACCCCTCCACTTT

j_gene: TRBJ1-2
v_gene: TRBV5-1
d_gene: TRBD1
abundance: -
CDR3aa: CASSTGQGFDGYTF
CDR3nt: TGCGCCAGCAGCACCGGACAGGGATTCGATGGCTACACCTTC

j_gene: TRBJ1-5
v_gene: TRBV2
d_gene: -
abundance: few
CDR3aa: CASSGQKSNQPQHF
CDR3nt: TGTGCCAGCAGCGGACAAAAGAGCAATCAGCCCCAGCATTTT

j_gene: TRBJ2-1
v_gene: TRBV5-6
d_gene: TRBD2
abundance: -
CDR3aa: CASSAWQGLAGFYNEQFF
CDR3nt: TGTGCCAGCAGCGCCTGGCAGGGACTAGCGGGTTTTTACAATGAGCAGTTCTTC

j_gene: TRBJ2-1
v_gene: TRBV9
d_gene: -
abundance: -
CDR3aa: CASSVEWREQFF
CDR3nt: TGTGCCAGCAGCGTAGAGTGGAGAGAGCAGTTCTTC

j_gene: TRBJ2-7
v_gene: TRBV6-1
d_gene: -
abundance: -
CDR3aa: CASTERPASYEQYF
CDR3nt: TGTGCCAGCACTGAAAGGCCTGCCTCCTACGAGCAGTACTTC

j_gene: TRBJ1-3
v_gene: TRBV7-7
d_gene: TRBD1
abundance: once
CDR3aa: CAVRDRGDGNTIYF
CDR3nt: TGTGCTGTACGAGACAGGGGAGATGGAAACACCATATATTTT

j_gene: TRBJ2-7
v_gene: TRBV27
d_gene: TRBD2
abundance: -
CDR3aa: CASSRLEGAGGWEQYF
CDR3nt: TGTGCCAGCAGTCGTTTAGAGGGAGCGGGAGGGTGGGAGCAGTACTTC

j_gene: TRBJ2-5
v_gene: TRBV5-1
d_gene: -
abundance: -
CDR3aa: CASTDARGETQYF
CDR3nt: TGCGCCAGCACCGACGCCCGAGGAGAGACCCAGTACTTC

j_gene: TRBJ2-3
v_gene: TRBV5-1
d_gene: -
abundance: -
CDR3aa: CASSSGTSTDTQYF
CDR3nt: TGCGCCAGCAGCTCCGGGACTAGCACAGATACGCAGTATTTT

j_gene: TRBJ2-1
v_gene: TRBV11-2
d_gene: -
abundance: -
CDR3aa: CASSSGLHNEQFF
CDR3nt: TGTGCCAGCAGCTCGGGACTCCACAATGAGCAGTTCTTC

j_gene: TRBJ2-2
v_gene: TRBV2
d_gene: -
abundance: -
CDR3aa: CASSGQIRGTGELFF
CDR3nt: TGTGCCAGCAGTGGTCAAATACGGGGAACCGGGGAGCTGTTTTTT

j_gene: TRBJ1-4
v_gene: TRBV6-1
d_gene: -
abundance: -
CDR3aa: CASSEVRRINEKLFF
CDR3nt: TGTGCCAGCAGTGAAGTCCGGCGGATTAATGAAAAACTGTTTTTT

j_gene: TRBJ1-1
v_gene: TRBV6-5
d_gene: TRBD1
abundance: -
CDR3aa: CASSLQGQPPFF
CDR3nt: TGTGCCAGCAGCCTTCAGGGACAGCCCCCTTTCTTT

j_gene: TRBJ1-1
v_gene: TRBV28
d_gene: -
abundance: -
CDR3aa: CASSTRSLGAFF
CDR3nt: TGTGCCAGCAGTACCCGTAGCCTGGGGGCTTTCTTT

j_gene: TRBJ2-7
v_gene: TRBV13
d_gene: TRBD2
abundance: -
CDR3aa: CASRVAGGRYEQYF
CDR3nt: TGTGCCAGCAGGGTAGCGGGAGGAAGGTACGAGCAGTACTTC